This T cell receptor beta chain was retrieved from a study of beta chain features in type 1 diabetes. Study conclusions and caveats: Shorter TCRB CDR3s, moderately but significantly so, marked every one of the four CD4+ subsets in Type 1 diabetes patients.

Germline V gene sequence: CDR1 ENHRY, CDR2 SYGVKD. The CDR3 contains 14 residues. Trimming removed 6 bases from V and 5 bases from J; junction bases left unmatched: 8. About this clone itself: Its antigen is currently unknown.

Sequencing targeted expressed TCRB transcripts, as all isolated RNA had been reverse transcribed. Assay: immunoSEQ multiplex PCR; the TCRdb copy retains only in-frame clones and omits some. The data show roughly 220,000 clones, 16% seen once. The V gene is TRBV10-3, the J gene TRBJ2-5; the match to TRBD2 covers 8 bases. This sequence originates from a man aged 25 to 45 with type 1 diabetes. What was sequenced was naive CD4+ T cells from blood. The CDR3 DNA is TGTGCCATCAGCGGGCGGGGGGCGCAGGAGACCCAGTACTTC. Its protein product is CAISGRGAQETQYF.